What follows describes a single TCR beta chain. No antigen is known for it. This CDR3 has 15 amino acids. Germline V lookup: CDR1 LGHNA, CDR2 YSLEER. This sample was included in a study of CXCR3-negative and CXCR3-positive naive CD8 T cells. Study-level findings and limits: Both naive subsets, CXCR3-negative and CXCR3-positive, displayed similar TRBV-TRBJ usage, unlike memory cells.

All TRB cDNA libraries came from 5' RACE performed with UMI labels. TCRdb re-called the 5' RACE reads and shows each CDR3 protein once, DNA omitted. The table gives tens of thousands of distinct CDR3 sequences; the top ten clones make up less than 1.1% of it. Sequences were obtained from naive CXCR3- CD8+ T cells from blood. The subset was: CD45RO-CCR7+CD27+CD95- naive CD8+ T cells lacking CXCR3 (TNR3-). The sequence was obtained from a human donor in good health. Some clones in this sample may be carry-over from other donors' samples. The chain couples TRBV4-3 to TRBJ2-2; the D call of TRBD1 rests on TCRdb alone, since no DNA is present to check it. CDR3 in amino acids: CASSRLTGSPGELFF.